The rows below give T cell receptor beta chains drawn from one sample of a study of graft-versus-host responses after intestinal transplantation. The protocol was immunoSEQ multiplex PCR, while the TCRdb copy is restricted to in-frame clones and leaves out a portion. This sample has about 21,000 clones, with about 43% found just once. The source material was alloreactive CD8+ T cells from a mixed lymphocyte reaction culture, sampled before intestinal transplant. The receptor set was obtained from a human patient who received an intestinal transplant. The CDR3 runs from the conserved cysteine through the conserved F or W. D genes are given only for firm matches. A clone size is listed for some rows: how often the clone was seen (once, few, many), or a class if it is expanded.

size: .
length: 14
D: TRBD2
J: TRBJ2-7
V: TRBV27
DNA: TGTGCCAGCAGTTTCAGCGGGAATTCCTACGAGCAGTACTTC
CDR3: CASSFSGNSYEQYF

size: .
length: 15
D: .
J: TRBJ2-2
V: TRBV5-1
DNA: TGCGCCAGCCGCTACGTTATACCGAACACCGGGGAGCTGTTTTTT
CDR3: CASRYVIPNTGELFF

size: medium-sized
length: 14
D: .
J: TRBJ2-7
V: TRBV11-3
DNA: TGTGCCAGCAGCTTAACAGGTATCCCTGGCGAGCAGTACTTC
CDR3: CASSLTGIPGEQYF

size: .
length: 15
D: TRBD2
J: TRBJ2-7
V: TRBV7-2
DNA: TGTGCCAGCACCCCTGGGGCTAGCGGGAGCAGTGAGCAGTACTTC
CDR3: CASTPGASGSSEQYF

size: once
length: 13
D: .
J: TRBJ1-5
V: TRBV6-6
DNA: TGTGCCAGCAGTTACGACAACAATCAGCCCCAGCATTTT
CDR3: CASSYDNNQPQHF

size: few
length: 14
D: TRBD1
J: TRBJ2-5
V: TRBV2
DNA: TGTGCCAGCACCCGACAGGGGGGTCAAGAGACCCAGTACTTC
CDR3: CASTRQGGQETQYF

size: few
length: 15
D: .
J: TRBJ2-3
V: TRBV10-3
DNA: TGTGCCATCGCTTATGGGGTGGTGAGCACAGATACGCAGTATTTT
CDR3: CAIAYGVVSTDTQYF

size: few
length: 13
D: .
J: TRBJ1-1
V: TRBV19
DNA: TGTGCCAGTAGTAGTTTCCAGAACACTGAAGCTTTCTTT
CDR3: CASSSFQNTEAFF

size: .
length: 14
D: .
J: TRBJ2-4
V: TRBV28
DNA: TGTGCCAGCAGCTTAACCCGAGCCCAAAACATTCAGTACTTC
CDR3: CASSLTRAQNIQYF

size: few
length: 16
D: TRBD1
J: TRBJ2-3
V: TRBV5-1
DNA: TGCGCCAGCAGCCTGCCCGGGACAGGCTCCACAGATACGCAGTATTTT
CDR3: CASSLPGTGSTDTQYF

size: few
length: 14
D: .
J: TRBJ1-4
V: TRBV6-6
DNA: TGTGCCATTTCTAACACCGCAACTAATGAAAAACTGTTTTTT
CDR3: CAISNTATNEKLFF

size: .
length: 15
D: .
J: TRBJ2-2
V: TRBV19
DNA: TGTGCCAGTTCCCCAGCGGCCCTCAGCGCCGGGGAGCTGTTTTTT
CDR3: CASSPAALSAGELFF

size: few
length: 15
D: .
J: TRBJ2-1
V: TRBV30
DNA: TGTGCCTGGAGTGTGCGGGCGAACCTTCCAAATGAGCAGTTCTTC
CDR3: CAWSVRANLPNEQFF

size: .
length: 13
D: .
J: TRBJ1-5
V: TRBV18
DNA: TGTGCCAGCACGAATTCGCCGAATCAGCCCCAGCATTTT
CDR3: CASTNSPNQPQHF

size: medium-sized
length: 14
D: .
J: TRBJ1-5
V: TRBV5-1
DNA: TGCGCCAGCAGCTTGTTCTCGGGGAATCAGCCCCAGCATTTT
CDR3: CASSLFSGNQPQHF

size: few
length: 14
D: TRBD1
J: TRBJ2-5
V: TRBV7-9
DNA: TGTGCCAGCAGCTCGACAGGGAAGAGGGAGACCCAGTACTTC
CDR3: CASSSTGKRETQYF

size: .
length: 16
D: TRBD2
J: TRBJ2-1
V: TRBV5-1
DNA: TGCGCCAGCAGCTTGTGGGGACTAGCGGGAGTTCATGAGCAGTTCTTC
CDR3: CASSLWGLAGVHEQFF

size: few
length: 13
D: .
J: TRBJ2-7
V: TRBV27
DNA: TGTGCCAGCAGTTTATCCGGTGGGGTCTCCCAGTACTTC
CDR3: CASSLSGGVSQYF

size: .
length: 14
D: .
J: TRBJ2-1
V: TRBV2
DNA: TGTGCCAGCAGTTTTGGGGACTTCTACAATGAGCAGTTCTTC
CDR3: CASSFGDFYNEQFF

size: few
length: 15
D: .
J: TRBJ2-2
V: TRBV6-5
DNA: TGTGCCAGCAGTTACTCCTGGACGAACACCGGGGAGCTGTTTTTT
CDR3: CASSYSWTNTGELFF

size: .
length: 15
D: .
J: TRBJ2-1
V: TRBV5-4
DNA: TGTGCCAGCAGCTTTGGGTTCGGCGGGTACAATGAGCAGTTCTTC
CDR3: CASSFGFGGYNEQFF

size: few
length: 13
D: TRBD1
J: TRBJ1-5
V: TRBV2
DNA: TGTGCCAGCAGTGAACAGGGGGAGCAGCCCCAGCATTTT
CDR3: CASSEQGEQPQHF

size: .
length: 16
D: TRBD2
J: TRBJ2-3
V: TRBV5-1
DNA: TGCGCCAGCAGCTTGGCAGTCGGGAGGAGCACAGATACGCAGTATTTT
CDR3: CASSLAVGRSTDTQYF

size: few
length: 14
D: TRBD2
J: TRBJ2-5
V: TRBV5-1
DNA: TGCGCCAGCAGCTCGGGACTAGCGGGAGGCACTAGGGACTTC
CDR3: CASSSGLAGGTRDF

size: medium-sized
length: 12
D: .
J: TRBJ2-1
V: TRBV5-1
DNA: TGCGCCAGCAGCCCGTGGGAACATGAGCAGTTCTTC
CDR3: CASSPWEHEQFF

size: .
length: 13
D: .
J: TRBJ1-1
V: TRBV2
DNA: TGTGCCAGCCTATTTGGGGTGGGGACTGAAGCTTTCTTT
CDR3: CASLFGVGTEAFF